This is a list of T cell receptor beta chains from one sample in a study of blood T cell repertoires in COVID-19. TCRdb's table, derived via immunoSEQ multiplex PCR, lists solely in-frame clones and lacks some. The data show about 250,000 clones, roughly 85% seen once. What was sequenced was PBMCs or T cells enriched from blood (not recorded which). Receptors originate from a woman aged 50 to 60 with acute COVID-19. The CDR3 runs from the conserved cysteine through the conserved F or W. D genes are given only for firm matches. Size tells how often a clone was seen (once, few, many) or the class of an expanded clone, and some rows leave it out.

d_call,j_call,v_call,clone_size,cdr3_aa,cdr3_nt
TRBD1,TRBJ1-1,TRBV5-1,few,CASRPTTGLEGGTEAFF,TGCGCCAGCAGACCGACGACAGGGTTAGAGGGTGGCACTGAAGCTTTCTTT
TRBD1,TRBJ1-1,TRBV6-5,-,CASSYHQGAGTEAFF,TGTGCCAGCAGTTACCACCAGGGGGCGGGAACTGAAGCTTTCTTT
-,TRBJ2-5,TRBV6-5,once,CASRAGQAETQYF,TGTGCCAGCAGAGCGGGACAGGCGGAGACCCAGTACTTC
TRBD1,TRBJ1-2,TRBV30,once,CAWIRAGGWNGYTF,TGTGCCTGGATTCGGGCAGGGGGCTGGAATGGCTACACCTTC
-,TRBJ1-3,TRBV12-3/TRBV12-4,-,CASSLASGNTIYF,TGTGCCAGCAGTTTAGCGAGTGGAAACACCATATATTTT
-,TRBJ1-6,TRBV6-5,-,CASSSHLGANSPLHF,TGTGCCAGCAGTTCCCATTTAGGGGCTAATTCACCCCTCCACTTT
-,TRBJ2-1,TRBV13,-,CASSWYRRDNEQFF,TGTGCCAGCAGCTGGTACAGGAGGGACAATGAGCAGTTCTTC
TRBD1,TRBJ2-1,TRBV18,-,CASSPGQGASNEQFF,TGTGCCAGCTCTCCGGGACAGGGGGCATCCAATGAGCAGTTCTTC
-,TRBJ1-6,TRBV9,-,CASSVEVGGDSPLHF,TGTGCCAGCAGCGTAGAAGTAGGGGGTGATTCACCCCTCCACTTT
TRBD2,TRBJ2-7,TRBV6-6,-,CASSYSGGGGYEQYF,TGTGCCAGCAGTTACTCAGGCGGGGGGGGATACGAGCAGTACTTC
-,TRBJ1-5,TRBV2,once,CASSERQGQDQPQHF,TGTGCCAGCAGTGAAAGGCAGGGTCAGGATCAGCCCCAGCATTTT
-,TRBJ1-2,TRBV4-3,few,CASSQEQGYGYTF,TGCGCCAGCAGCCAGGAACAGGGATATGGCTACACCTTC
TRBD1,TRBJ1-1,TRBV7-9,-,CASSLRTGSFAEAFF,TGTGCCAGCAGCTTGCGGACAGGGTCTTTCGCTGAAGCTTTCTTT
TRBD1,TRBJ1-2,TRBV25-1,-,CASSGGTGYNFNYGYTF,TGTGCCAGCAGTGGAGGGACAGGGTATAATTTCAACTATGGCTACACCTTC
TRBD1,TRBJ1-2,TRBV3-1/TRBV3-2,-,CASSLTGISNYGYTF,TGTGCCAGCAGCCTGACAGGGATTTCTAACTATGGCTACACCTTC
-,TRBJ2-1,TRBV30,-,CAWRPGPDSYNEQFF,TGTGCCTGGAGACCTGGGCCAGACTCCTACAATGAGCAGTTCTTC
TRBD2,TRBJ2-7,TRBV12-5,-,CASGARGGPYEQYF,TGTGCTAGTGGCGCTCGGGGGGGCCCGTACGAGCAGTACTTC
-,TRBJ2-3,TRBV20-1,-,CSAPSTDTQYF,TGCAGTGCCCCCTCCACAGATACGCAGTATTTT
TRBD2,TRBJ2-7,TRBV30,-,CAWEGMSGGFYEQYF,TGTGCCTGGGAAGGTATGAGCGGGGGCTTCTACGAGCAGTACTTC
TRBD1,TRBJ2-7,TRBV5-4,-,CASSLSQTGGLYEQYF,TGTGCCAGCAGCTTGTCCCAGACAGGGGGACTCTACGAGCAGTACTTC
-,TRBJ1-5,TRBV2,few,CASSPMANQPQHF,TGTGCCAGCAGTCCCATGGCAAATCAGCCCCAGCATTTT
TRBD1,TRBJ2-1,TRBV14,-,CASSPWGQGPSEQFF,TGTGCCAGCAGCCCTTGGGGACAGGGGCCCAGTGAGCAGTTCTTC
TRBD1,TRBJ1-6,TRBV11-2,-,CASSLPQGVPLHF,TGTGCCAGCAGCTTACCACAGGGGGTACCCCTCCACTTT
-,TRBJ1-1,TRBV7-9,-,CASSSGPTGNTEAFF,TGTGCCAGCAGCTCAGGACCGACAGGGAACACTGAAGCTTTCTTT